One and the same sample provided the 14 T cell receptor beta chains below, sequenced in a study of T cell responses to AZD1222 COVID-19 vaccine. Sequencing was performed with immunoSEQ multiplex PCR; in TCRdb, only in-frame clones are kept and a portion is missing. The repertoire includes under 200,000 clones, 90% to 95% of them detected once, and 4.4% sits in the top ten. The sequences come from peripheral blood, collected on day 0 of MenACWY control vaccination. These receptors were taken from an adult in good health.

This CDR3 is CATSPRGFYEQYF. In nucleotides, the CDR3 is TGTGCCACCAGCCCTCGGGGCTTTTACGAGCAGTACTTC. The rearrangement uses TRBV15 and TRBJ2-7, with D perhaps TRBD1 or TRBD2 (5 bases each). Trimming took off 5 bases at V and 4 bases at J, with 12 bases between the two ends. CDR1 LNHNV and CDR2 YYDKDF come from the germline V gene (reference sequence). The CDR3 is 13 residues long.

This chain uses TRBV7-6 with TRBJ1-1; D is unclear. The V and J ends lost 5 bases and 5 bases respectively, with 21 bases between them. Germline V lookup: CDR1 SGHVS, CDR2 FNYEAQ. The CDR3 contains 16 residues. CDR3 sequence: CASSADVGQARTEAFF. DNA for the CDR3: TGTGCCAGCAGCGCCGACGTCGGGCAGGCTCGTACTGAAGCTTTCTTT.

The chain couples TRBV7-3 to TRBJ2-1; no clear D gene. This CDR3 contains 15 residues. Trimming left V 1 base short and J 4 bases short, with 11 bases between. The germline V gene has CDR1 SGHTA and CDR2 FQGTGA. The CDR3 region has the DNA TGTGCCAGCAGCTTAATCCACCTCCAGTACAATGAGCAGTTCTTC. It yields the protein CASSLIHLQYNEQFF. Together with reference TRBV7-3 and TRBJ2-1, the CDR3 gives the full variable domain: GAGVSQTPSNKVTEKGKYVELRCDPISGHTALYWYRQSLGQGPEFLIYFQGTGAADDSGLPNDRFFAVRPEGSVSTLKIQRTERGDSAVYLCASSLIHLQYNEQFFGPGTRLTVL.

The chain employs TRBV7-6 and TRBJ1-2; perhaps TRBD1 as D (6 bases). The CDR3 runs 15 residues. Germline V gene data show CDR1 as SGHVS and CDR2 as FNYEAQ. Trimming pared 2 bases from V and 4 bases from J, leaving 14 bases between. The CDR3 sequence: CASSLSDGQLYGYTF. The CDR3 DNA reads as TGTGCCAGCAGCTTATCTGATGGACAGCTCTATGGCTACACCTTC.

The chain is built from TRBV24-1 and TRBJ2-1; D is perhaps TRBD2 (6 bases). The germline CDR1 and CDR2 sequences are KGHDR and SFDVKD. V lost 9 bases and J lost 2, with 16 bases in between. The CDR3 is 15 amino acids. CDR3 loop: CATQRTGTAYNEQFF. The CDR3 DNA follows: TGTGCCACCCAGAGAACGGGGACTGCCTACAATGAGCAGTTCTTC.

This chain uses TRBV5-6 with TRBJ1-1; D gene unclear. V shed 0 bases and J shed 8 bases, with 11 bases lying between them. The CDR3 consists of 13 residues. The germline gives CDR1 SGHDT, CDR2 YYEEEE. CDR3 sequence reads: CASSLDGFQEAFF. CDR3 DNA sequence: TGTGCCAGCAGCTTGGACGGCTTTCAGGAAGCTTTCTTT. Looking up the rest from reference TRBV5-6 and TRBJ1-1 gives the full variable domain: DAGVTQSPTHLIKTRGQQVTLRCSPKSGHDTVSWYQQALGQGPQFIFQYYEEEERQRGNFPDRFSGHQFPNYSSELNVNALLLGDSALYLCASSLDGFQEAFFGQGTRLTVV.

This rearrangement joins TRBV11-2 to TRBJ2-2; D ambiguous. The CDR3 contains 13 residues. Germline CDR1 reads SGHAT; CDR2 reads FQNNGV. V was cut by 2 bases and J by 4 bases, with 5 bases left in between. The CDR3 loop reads CASSLISTGELFF. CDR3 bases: TGTGCCAGCAGCTTAATCTCCACCGGGGAGCTGTTTTTT. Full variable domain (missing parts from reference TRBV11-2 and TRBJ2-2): EAGVAQSPRYKIIEKRQSVAFWCNPISGHATLYWYQQILGQGPKLLIQFQNNGVVDDSQLPKDRFSAERLKGVDSTLKIQPAKLEDSAVYLCASSLISTGELFFGEGSRLTVL.

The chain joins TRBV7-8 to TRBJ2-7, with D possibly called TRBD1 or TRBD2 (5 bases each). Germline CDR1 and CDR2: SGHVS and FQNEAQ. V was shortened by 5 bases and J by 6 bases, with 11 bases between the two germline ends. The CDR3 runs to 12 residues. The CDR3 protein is CASSPGPREQYF. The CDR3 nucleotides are TGTGCCAGCAGCCCGGGGCCGCGCGAGCAGTACTTC. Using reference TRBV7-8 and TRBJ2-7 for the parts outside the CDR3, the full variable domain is GAGVSQSPRYKVAKRGQDVALRCDPISGHVSLFWYQQALGQGPEFLTYFQNEAQLDKSGLPSDRFFAERPEGSVSTLKIQRTQQEDSAVYLCASSPGPREQYFGPGTRLTVT.

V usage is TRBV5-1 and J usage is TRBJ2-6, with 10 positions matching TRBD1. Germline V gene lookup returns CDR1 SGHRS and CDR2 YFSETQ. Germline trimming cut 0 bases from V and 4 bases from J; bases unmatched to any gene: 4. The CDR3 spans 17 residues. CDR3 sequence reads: CASSLEGTGAGANVLTF. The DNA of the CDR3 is TGCGCCAGCAGCTTGGAAGGGACAGGGGCCGGGGCCAACGTCCTGACTTTC.

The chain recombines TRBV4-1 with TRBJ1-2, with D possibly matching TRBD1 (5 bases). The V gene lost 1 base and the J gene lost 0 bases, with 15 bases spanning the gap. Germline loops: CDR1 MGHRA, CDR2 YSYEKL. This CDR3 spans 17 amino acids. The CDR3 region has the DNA TGCGCCAGCAGCCAAGGTCCGGGGGAGGCCGCTAACTATGGCTACACCTTC. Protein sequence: CASSQGPGEAANYGYTF.

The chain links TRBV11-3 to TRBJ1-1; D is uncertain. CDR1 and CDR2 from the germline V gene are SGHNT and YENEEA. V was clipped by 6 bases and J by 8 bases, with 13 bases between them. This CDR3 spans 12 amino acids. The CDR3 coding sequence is TGTGCCAGCAGTCGAAGCCCAGGCGAAGCTTTCTTT. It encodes CASSRSPGEAFF.

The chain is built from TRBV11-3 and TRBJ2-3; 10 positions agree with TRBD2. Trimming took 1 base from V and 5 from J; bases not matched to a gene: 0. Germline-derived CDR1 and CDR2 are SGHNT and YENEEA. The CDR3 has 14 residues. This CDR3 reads CASSLVAGGDTQYF. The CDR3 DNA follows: TGTGCCAGCAGCTTAGTAGCGGGAGGAGATACGCAGTATTTT.

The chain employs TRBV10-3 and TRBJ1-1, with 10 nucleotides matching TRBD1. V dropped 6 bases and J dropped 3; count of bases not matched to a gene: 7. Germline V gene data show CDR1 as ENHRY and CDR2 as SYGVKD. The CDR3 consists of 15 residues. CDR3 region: CAIRSTGGRDTEAFF. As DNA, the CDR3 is TGTGCCATCAGATCGACAGGGGGCCGGGACACTGAAGCTTTCTTT.

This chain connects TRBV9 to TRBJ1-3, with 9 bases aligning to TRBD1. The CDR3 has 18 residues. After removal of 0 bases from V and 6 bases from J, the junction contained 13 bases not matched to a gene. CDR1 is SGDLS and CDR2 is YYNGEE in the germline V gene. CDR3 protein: CASSVVFGDRVSQNTIYF. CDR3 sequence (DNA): TGTGCCAGCAGCGTAGTATTCGGGGACAGGGTGAGCCAAAACACCATATATTTT.